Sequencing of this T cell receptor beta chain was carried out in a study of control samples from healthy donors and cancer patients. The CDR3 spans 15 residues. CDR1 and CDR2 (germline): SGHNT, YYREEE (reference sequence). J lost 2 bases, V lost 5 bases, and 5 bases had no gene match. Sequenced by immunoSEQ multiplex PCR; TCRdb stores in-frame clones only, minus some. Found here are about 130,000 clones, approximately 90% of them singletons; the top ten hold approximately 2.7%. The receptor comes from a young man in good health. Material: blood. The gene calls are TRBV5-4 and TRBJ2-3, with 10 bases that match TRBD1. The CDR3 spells CASSPGTGDTDTQYF. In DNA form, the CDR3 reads TGTGCCAGCAGTCCCGGGACAGGGGACACAGATACGCAGTATTTT.